The TCR beta chain described here comes from a study of T-cell memory formation after mild COVID-19. Overall study: TCR clusters were mostly confined to one donor each.

From germline, CDR1 is DFQATT and CDR2 SNEGSKA (reference sequence). J gave up 1 base and V 3 bases, and 1 base lay outside the gene matches. CDR3 length: 13 amino acids. MiXCR, run by TCRdb on the 5' RACE reads, gives a single entry per CDR3 protein. The sample has roughly 130,000 distinct CDR3 sequences; roughly 6% are singletons. General study findings and limits: The finding that pre-infection memory included some responding clones suggested that cross-reactive memory joined.

This clonotype was counted ten times or more. The antigen remains unidentified. Material for sequencing was PBMCs or a T cell subset sorted from them (not recorded which). The origin of this receptor is an adult woman who had mild COVID-19 (a few samples of this study predate the infection). Cell type and time point are not known. The rearrangement uses TRBV20-1 and TRBJ2-5; 8 bases map to TRBD2. The CDR3 bases are TGCAGTGCTAGCGGGGGGGCCCAAGAGACCCAGTACTTC. Protein: CSASGGAQETQYF.